This entry features one T cell receptor beta chain sequence. This CDR3 has 17 residues. The V gene's germline CDR1 is DFQATT and CDR2 SNEGSKA (reference sequence). From its re-call of the 5' RACE reads, TCRdb lists each CDR3 protein once, without DNA. The sample spans 250,000 to 300,000 distinct CDR3 sequences; the ten largest clones claim more than 3.5%. This record comes from a study of T cells expressing NK-cell markers. The receptor comes from a woman aged 18 to 75 in good health. The chain couples TRBV20-1 to TRBJ2-7; no DNA is available, so the TRBD2 call from TCRdb remains unchecked. The material sequenced was blood T cells: a sorted CD56 or NKG2C T cell subset, CD4+ or CD8+ T cells, or bulk PBMC T cells (not recorded which). CDR3 loop: CSARLAGTSGRQDEQYF.